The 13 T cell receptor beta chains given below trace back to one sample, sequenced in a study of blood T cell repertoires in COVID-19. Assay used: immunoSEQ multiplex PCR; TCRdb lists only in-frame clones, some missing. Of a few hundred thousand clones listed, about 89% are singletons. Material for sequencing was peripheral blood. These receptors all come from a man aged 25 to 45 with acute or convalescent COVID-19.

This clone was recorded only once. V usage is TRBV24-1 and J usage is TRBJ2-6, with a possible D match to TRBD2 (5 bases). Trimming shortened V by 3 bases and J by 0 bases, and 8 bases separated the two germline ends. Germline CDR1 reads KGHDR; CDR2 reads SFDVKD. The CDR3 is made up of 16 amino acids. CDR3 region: CATSDRGSSGANVLTF. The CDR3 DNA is TGTGCCACCAGTGATCGGGGATCCTCTGGGGCCAACGTCCTGACTTTC.

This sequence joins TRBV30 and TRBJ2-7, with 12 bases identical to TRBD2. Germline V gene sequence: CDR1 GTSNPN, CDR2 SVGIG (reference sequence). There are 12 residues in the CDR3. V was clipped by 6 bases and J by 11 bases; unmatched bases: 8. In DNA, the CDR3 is TGTGCCTGCGAAAGACTAGCGGGGGTCGAGTACTTC. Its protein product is CACERLAGVEYF.

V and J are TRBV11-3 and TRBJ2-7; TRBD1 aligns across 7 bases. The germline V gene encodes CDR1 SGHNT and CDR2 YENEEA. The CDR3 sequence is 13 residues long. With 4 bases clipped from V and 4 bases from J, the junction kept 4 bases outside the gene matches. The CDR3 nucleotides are TGTGCCAGCAGCTACACCAGGGGGTACGAGCAGTACTTC. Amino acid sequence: CASSYTRGYEQYF.

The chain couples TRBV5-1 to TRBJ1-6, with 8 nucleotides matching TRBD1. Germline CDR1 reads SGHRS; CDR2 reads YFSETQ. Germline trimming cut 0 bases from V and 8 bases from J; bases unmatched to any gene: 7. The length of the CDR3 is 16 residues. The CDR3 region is CASSLGTGGSYSPLHF. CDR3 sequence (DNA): TGCGCCAGCAGCTTGGGTACAGGGGGATCTTATTCACCCCTCCACTTT.

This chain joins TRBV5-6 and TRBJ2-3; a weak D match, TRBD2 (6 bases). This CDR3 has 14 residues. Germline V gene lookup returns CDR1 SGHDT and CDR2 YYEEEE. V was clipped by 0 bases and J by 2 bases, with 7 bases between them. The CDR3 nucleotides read TGTGCCAGCAGCTTGGGGACTAACACAGATACGCAGTATTTT. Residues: CASSLGTNTDTQYF. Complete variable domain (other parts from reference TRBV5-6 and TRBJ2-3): DAGVTQSPTHLIKTRGQQVTLRCSPKSGHDTVSWYQQALGQGPQFIFQYYEEEERQRGNFPDRFSGHQFPNYSSELNVNALLLGDSALYLCASSLGTNTDTQYFGPGTRLTVL.

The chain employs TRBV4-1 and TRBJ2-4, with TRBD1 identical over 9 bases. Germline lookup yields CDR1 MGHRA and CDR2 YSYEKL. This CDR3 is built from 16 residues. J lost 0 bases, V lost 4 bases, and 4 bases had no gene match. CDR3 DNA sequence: TGCGCCAGCAGCCCTGGACAGGGGTTAGCCAAAAACATTCAGTACTTC. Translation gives CASSPGQGLAKNIQYF.

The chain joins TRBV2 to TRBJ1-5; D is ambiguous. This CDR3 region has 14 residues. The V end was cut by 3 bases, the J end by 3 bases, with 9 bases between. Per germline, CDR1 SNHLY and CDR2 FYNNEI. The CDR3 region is CASSDPILNQPQHF. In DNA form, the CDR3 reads TGTGCCAGCAGTGACCCGATACTCAATCAGCCCCAGCATTTT. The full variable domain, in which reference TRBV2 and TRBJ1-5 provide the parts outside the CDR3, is EPEVTQTPSHQVTQMGQEVILRCVPISNHLYFYWYRQILGQKVEFLVSFYNNEISEKSEIFDDQFSVERPDGSNFTLKIRSTKLEDSAMYFCASSDPILNQPQHFGDGTRLSIL.

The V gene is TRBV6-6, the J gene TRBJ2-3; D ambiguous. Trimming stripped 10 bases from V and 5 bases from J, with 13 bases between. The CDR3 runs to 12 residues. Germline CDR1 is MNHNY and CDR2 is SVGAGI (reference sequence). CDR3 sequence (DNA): TGTGCCACCGCGAGGCTTCAAGATACGCAGTATTTT. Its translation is CATARLQDTQYF.

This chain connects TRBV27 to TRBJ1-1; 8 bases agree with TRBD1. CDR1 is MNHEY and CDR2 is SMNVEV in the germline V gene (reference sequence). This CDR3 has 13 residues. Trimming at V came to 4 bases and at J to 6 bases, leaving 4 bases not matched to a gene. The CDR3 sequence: CASSWDRSSEAFF. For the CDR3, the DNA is TGTGCCAGCAGTTGGGACAGGAGCTCTGAAGCTTTCTTT.

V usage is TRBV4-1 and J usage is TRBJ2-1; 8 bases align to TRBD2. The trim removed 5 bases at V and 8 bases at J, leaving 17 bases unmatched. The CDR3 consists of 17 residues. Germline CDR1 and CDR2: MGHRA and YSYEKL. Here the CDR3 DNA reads TGCGCCAGCAGCGACACTAGCGGAGGATCGAGGGGCGATGAGCAGTTCTTC. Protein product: CASSDTSGGSRGDEQFF.

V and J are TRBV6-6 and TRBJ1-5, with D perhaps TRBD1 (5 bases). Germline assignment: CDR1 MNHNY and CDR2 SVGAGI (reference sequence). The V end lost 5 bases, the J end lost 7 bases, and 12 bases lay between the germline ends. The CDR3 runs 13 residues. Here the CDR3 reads CASSGGVGQPQHF. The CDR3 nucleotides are TGTGCCAGCAGTGGGGGGGTTGGGCAGCCCCAGCATTTT.

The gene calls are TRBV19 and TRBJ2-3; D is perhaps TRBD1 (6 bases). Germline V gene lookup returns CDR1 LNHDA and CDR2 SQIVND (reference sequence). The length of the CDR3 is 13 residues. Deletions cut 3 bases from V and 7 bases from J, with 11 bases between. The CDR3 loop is CASSILQGNTQYF. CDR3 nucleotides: TGTGCCAGTAGTATTCTACAGGGTAATACGCAGTATTTT. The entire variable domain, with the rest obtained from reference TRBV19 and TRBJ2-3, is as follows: DGGITQSPKYLFRKEGQNVTLSCEQNLNHDAMYWYRQDPGQGLRLIYYSQIVNDFQKGDIAEGYSVSREKKESFPLTVTSAQKNPTAFYLCASSILQGNTQYFGPGTRLTVL.

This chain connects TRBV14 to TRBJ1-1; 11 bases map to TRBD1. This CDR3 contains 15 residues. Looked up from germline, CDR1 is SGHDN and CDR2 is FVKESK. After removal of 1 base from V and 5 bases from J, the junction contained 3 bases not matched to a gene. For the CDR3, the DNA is TGTGCCAGCAGCCAAGCGGGACAGGGGGTGACTGAAGCTTTCTTT. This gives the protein CASSQAGQGVTEAFF.